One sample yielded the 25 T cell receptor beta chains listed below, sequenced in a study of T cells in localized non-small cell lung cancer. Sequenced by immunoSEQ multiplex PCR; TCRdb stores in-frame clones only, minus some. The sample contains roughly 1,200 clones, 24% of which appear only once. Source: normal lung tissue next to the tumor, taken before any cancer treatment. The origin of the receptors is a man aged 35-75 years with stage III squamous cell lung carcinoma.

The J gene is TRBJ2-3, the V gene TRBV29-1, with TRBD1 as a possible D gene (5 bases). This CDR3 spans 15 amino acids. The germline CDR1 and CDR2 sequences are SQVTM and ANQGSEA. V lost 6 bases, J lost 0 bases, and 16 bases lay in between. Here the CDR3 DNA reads TGCAGCGTGGAAAGCCCGAGACAGAGCACAGATACGCAGTATTTT. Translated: CSVESPRQSTDTQYF.

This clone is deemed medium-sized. Here the CDR3 reads CASRTPLSPNQPQHF. CDR3 DNA sequence: TGTGCCAGCAGAACCCCCCTGAGCCCCAATCAGCCCCAGCATTTT. The chain uses TRBV6-8 and TRBJ1-5, with D hard to call. The CDR3 is 15 residues long. Germline-derived CDR1 and CDR2 are MNHGY and SAAAGT. V lost 6 bases and J lost 3, with 15 bases in between.

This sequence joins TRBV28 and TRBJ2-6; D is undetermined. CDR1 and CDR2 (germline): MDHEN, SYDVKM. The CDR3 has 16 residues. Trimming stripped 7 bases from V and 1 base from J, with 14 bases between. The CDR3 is CASTPSEASGANVLTF. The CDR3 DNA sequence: TGTGCCAGCACCCCCAGTGAGGCGTCTGGGGCCAACGTCCTGACTTTC.

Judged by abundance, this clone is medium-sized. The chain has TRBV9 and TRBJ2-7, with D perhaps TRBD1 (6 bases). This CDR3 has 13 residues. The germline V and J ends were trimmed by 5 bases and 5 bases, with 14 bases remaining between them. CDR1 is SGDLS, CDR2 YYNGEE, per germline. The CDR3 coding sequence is TGTGCCAGCAGAGCTACAGGGATCCACGAGCAGTACTTC. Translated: CASRATGIHEQYF.

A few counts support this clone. CDR3 bases: TGTGCCAGCAGTTACGACACTTCCTCGGGCTATGGCTACACCTTC. Amino acids: CASSYDTSSGYGYTF. V and J are TRBV6-8 and TRBJ1-2; D is uncertain. CDR3 length: 15 residues. Trimming cost V 2 bases and J 4 bases, with 14 bases left between them. Germline CDR1 and CDR2: MNHGY and SAAAGT.

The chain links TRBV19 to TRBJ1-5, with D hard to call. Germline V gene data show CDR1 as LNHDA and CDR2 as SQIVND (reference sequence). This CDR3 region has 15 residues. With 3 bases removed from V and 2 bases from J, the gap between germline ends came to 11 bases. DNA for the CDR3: TGTGCCAGTAGTATTGCGGCGCGGGGCAATCAGCCCCAGCATTTT. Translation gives CASSIAARGNQPQHF.

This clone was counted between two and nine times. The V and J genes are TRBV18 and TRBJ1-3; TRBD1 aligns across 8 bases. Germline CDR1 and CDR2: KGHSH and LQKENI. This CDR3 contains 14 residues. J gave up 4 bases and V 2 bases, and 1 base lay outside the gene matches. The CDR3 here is CASSPRTGGNTIYF. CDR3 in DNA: TGTGCCAGCTCACCAAGGACAGGGGGAAACACCATATATTTT.

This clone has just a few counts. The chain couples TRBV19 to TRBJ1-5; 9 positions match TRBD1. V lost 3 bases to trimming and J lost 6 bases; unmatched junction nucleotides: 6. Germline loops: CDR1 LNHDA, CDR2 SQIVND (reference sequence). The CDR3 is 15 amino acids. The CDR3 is CASSMTDRGAQPQHF. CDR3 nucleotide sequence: TGTGCCAGTAGTATGACGGACAGGGGAGCTCAGCCCCAGCATTTT.

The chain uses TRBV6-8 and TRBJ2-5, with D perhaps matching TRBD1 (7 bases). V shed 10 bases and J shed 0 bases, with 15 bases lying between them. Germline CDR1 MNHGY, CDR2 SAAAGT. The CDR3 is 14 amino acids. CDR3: CAIRRDRDQETQYF. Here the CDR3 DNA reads TGTGCCATCAGGAGGGACAGAGACCAAGAGACCCAGTACTTC.

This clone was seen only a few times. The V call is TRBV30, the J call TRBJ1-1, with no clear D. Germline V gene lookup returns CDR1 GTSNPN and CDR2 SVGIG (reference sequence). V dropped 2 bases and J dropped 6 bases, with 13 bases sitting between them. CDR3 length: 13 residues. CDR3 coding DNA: TGTGCCTGGAGTATCGGGCCGACACCTGAAGCTTTCTTT. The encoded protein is CAWSIGPTPEAFF.

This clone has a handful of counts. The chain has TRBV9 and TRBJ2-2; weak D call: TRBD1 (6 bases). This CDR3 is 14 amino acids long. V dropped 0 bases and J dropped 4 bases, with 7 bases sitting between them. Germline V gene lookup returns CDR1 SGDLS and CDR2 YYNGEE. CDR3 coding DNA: TGTGCCAGCAGCGTAGGGGGGCTCACCGGGGAGCTGTTTTTT. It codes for CASSVGGLTGELFF.

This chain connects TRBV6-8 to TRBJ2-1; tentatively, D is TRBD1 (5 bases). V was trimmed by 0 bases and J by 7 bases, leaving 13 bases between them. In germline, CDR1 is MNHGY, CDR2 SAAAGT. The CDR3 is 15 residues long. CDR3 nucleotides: TGTGCCAGCAGTTACTCGACAGCCCCTGTGAATGAGCAGTTCTTC. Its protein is CASSYSTAPVNEQFF.

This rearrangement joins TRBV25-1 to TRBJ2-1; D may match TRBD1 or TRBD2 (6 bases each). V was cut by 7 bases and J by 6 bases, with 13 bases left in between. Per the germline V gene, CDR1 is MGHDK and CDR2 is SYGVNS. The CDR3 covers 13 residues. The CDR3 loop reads CASKTGGSNEQFF. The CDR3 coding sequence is TGTGCCAGCAAGACAGGAGGGAGCAATGAGCAGTTCTTC.

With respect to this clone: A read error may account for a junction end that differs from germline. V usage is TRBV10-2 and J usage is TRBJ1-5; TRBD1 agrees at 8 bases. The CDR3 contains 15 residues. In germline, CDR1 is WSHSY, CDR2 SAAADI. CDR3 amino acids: CASSVAQGANRPQHF. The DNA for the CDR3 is TGCGCCAGCAGTGTTGCCCAGGGGGCTAATCGGCCCCAGCATTTT.

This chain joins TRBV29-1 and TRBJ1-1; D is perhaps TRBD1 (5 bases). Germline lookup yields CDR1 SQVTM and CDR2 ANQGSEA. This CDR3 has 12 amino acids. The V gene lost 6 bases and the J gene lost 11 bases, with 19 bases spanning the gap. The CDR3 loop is CSVEASPGRAFF. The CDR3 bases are TGCAGCGTGGAGGCATCTCCAGGGCGGGCTTTCTTT.

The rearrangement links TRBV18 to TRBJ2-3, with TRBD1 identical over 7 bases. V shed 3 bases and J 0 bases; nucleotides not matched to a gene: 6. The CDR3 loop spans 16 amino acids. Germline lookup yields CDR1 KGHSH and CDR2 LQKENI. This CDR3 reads CASSPQGQSSTDTQYF. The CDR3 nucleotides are TGTGCCAGCTCACCGCAGGGACAGTCTAGCACAGATACGCAGTATTTT.

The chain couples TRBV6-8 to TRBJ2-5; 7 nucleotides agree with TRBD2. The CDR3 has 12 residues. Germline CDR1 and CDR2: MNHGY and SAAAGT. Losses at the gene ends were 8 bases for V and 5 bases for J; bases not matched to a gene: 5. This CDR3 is CASGRGGETQYF. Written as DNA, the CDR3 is TGTGCCAGCGGGAGGGGAGGGGAGACCCAGTACTTC.

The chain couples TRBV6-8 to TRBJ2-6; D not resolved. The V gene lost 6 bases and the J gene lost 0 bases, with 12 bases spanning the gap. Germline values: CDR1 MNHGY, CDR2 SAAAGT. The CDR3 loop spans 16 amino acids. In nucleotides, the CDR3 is TGTGCCAGCAGCTTATCGCGGTTCTCTGGGGCCAACGTCCTGACTTTC. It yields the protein CASSLSRFSGANVLTF.

The CDR3 region is CASRNAYEQYF. The CDR3 DNA sequence: TGTGCCAGTCGGAACGCTTACGAGCAGTACTTC. The chain links TRBV19 to TRBJ2-7; D is unclear. V lost 8 bases and J 4 bases, leaving 9 bases between the germline ends. The CDR3 runs to 11 residues. The V gene's germline CDR1 is LNHDA and CDR2 SQIVND (reference sequence). Combining the CDR3 with reference TRBV19 and TRBJ2-7 gives the whole variable domain DGGITQSPKYLFRKEGQNVTLSCEQNLNHDAMYWYRQDPGQGLRLIYYSQIVNDFQKGDIAEGYSVSREKKESFPLTVTSAQKNPTAFYLCASRNAYEQYFGPGTRLTVT.

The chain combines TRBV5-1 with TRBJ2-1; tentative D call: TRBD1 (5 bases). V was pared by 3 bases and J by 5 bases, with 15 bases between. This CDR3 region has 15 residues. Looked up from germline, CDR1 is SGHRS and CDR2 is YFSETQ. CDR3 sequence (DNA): TGCGCCAGCAGCTCCTACGTGACAGAGAACAATGAGCAGTTCTTC. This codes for CASSSYVTENNEQFF.

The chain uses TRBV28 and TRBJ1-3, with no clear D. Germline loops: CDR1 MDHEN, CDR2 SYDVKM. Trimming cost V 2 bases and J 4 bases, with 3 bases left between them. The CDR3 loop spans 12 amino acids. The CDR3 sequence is CASSLIGNTIYF. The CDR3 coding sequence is TGTGCCAGCAGTTTAATAGGAAACACCATATATTTT.

CDR3 region: CATSGGTYGYTF. The CDR3 DNA reads TGTGCCACCTCCGGGGGGACCTATGGCTACACCTTC. The chain carries TRBV6-7 and TRBJ1-2, with D possibly being TRBD1 (5 bases). TRBV6-7 is an open reading frame whose function is uncertain. The CDR3 extends over 12 amino acids. V dropped 10 bases and J dropped 4 bases, with 13 bases sitting between them.

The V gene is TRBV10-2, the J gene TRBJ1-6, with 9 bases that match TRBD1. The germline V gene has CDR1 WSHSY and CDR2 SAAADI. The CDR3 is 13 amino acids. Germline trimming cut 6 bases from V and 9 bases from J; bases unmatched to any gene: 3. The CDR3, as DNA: TGCGCCAGCAGCCGGGACAGGGTTTCACCCCTCCACTTT. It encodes CASSRDRVSPLHF.

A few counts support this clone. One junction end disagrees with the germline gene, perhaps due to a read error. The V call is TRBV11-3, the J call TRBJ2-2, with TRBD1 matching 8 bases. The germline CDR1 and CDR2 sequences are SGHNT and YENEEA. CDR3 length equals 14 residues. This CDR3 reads CASTLQGDTGELFF. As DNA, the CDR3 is TGTGCCAGCACCTTACAGGGGGACACCGGGGAGCTGTTTTTT.

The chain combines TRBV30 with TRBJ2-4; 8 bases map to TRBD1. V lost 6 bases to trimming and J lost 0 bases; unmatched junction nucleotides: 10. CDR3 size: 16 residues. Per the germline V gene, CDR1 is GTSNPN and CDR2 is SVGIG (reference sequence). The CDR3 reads CACRPGQALAKNIQYF. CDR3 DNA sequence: TGTGCCTGCCGCCCGGGACAGGCTCTAGCCAAAAACATTCAGTACTTC.